The 3 T cell receptor beta chains below come from one sample, sequenced in a study of blood T cells in healthy people across ages. Next came a second PCR, run for about 7 to 12 cycles, which used a sample-barcoded 5' primer along with a J-beta primer mix. TCRdb ran MiXCR on the 5' RACE reads and lists one entry per CDR3 protein. The sample lists 1.4 million to 1.5 million distinct CDR3 sequences, 42% occurring once. Sequenced sample: blood. These receptor sequences come from a woman aged 18-30 years in good health.

The chain is built from TRBV18 and TRBJ2-5, with D maybe TRBD1 (6 bases). The V end lost 6 bases, the J end lost 11 bases, and 28 bases lay between the germline ends. The CDR3 spans 16 residues. Germline V gene lookup returns CDR1 KGHSH and CDR2 LQKENI. The CDR3 DNA reads as TGTGCCAGCTCGCCCCCGGGACACATTTCCTACAATGAGCAGTACTTC. Its protein is CASSPPGHISYNEQYF.

This clonotype was observed a few times. The chain recombines TRBV4-2 with TRBJ2-1, with D hard to call. Trimming stripped 0 bases from V and 5 bases from J, with 5 bases between. CDR1 and CDR2 from the germline V gene are LGHNA and YNFKEQ. This CDR3 is 13 amino acids long. The CDR3 here is CASSQDSDNEQFF. CDR3 in DNA: TGTGCCAGCAGCCAAGATTCCGACAATGAGCAGTTCTTC.

This clonotype showed up many times. The V call is TRBV20-1, the J call TRBJ2-1; 12 bases are shared with TRBD2. CDR3 length: 13 amino acids. V lost 7 bases, J lost 6 bases, and 4 bases stayed unmatched. The germline V gene encodes CDR1 DFQATT and CDR2 SNEGSKA (reference sequence). CDR3 sequence (DNA): TGCAGTGGGCTAGCGGGAGGGATCAATGAGCAGTTCTTC. Protein: CSGLAGGINEQFF.